This TCR beta chain was sequenced for a study of shared clonotypes between healthy human individuals. Study observations and caveats: A handful of donors had around 5% of their naive CD4 clonotypes in common. Few donors limited the genetic and exposure-history diversity represented.

CD8 cells regarded as naive lacked CD45RO, were positively chosen for CCR7, and omitted terminally differentiated effector memory CD45RA+ cells. Clones were read by immunoSEQ multiplex PCR, and TCRdb kept only the in-frame ones, dropping some. The data hold roughly 2 million clones, with about 95% observed a single time. Germline CDR1 SGHRS, CDR2 YFSETQ. CDR3 length equals 14 residues. Trimming removed 2 bases at V and 2 bases at J, with 10 bases between. As to this clone: Its antigen is not identified. Other DNA sequences in the sample encode the same CDR3.

Sequencing was performed on naive CD8+ T cells sorted from blood. This sequence joins TRBV5-1 and TRBJ1-1; weak D call: TRBD1 (6 bases). The sequence was obtained from a man younger than 35 in good health. The CDR3 region is CASSFLGGNTEAFF. The CDR3 DNA is TGCGCCAGCAGCTTTCTAGGGGGAAACACTGAAGCTTTCTTT. Supplemented by reference TRBV5-1 and TRBJ1-1, the full variable domain reads KAGVTQTPRYLIKTRGQQVTLSCSPISGHRSVSWYQQTPGQGLQFLFEYFSETQRNKGNFPGRFSGRQFSNSRSEMNVSTLELGDSALYLCASSFLGGNTEAFFGQGTRLTVV.